This T cell receptor (beta chain) was sequenced during a study of blood T cell repertoires in COVID-19. Whole-study context: In each case, the material was cDNA or gDNA derived from T cells, B-cell-depleted T cells, or PBMCs.

V dropped 0 bases and J dropped 7 bases, with 10 bases sitting between them. This CDR3 has 15 residues. The germline V gene encodes CDR1 LGHNA and CDR2 YNFKEQ. As handled by the study authors: It was from reference gene primer amplification that nucleated cell counts were estimated. Clones were sequenced by immunoSEQ multiplex PCR, and TCRdb holds only the in-frame ones, with some missing. Clonal size and the V and J genes are those of that table, whereas D and trimming came from the DNA. Among 150,000 to 200,000 clones listed, 85% to 90% were seen once. Sequencing input: peripheral blood. The sequence was obtained from a human donor in a cohort sampled during active COVID-19. The J gene is TRBJ1-6, the V gene TRBV4-2; the D is unclear. The CDR3 DNA is TGTGCCAGCAGCCAAGATTTGTACAGCAATTCACCCCTCCACTTT. Protein: CASSQDLYSNSPLHF.